This TCR beta chain was captured by sequencing in a study of vaccination effects on CD4 cells after COVID-19. Whole-study context: The cohort was immunized with two doses of either the BNT162b2 or mRNA-1273 vaccine.

The data were produced by immunoSEQ multiplex PCR, yet TCRdb's version contains in-frame clones alone and is incomplete. The sample contains 70,000 or so clones, under 80% of which appear only once. Peptide-pool stimulation followed by sequencing identified expanded antigen-specific CD4+ clonotypes in the ViraFEST assay. At the end of around 11 days of culture, CD4+ T cells were isolated. Nobody among the vaccine recipients had prior SARS-CoV-2 infection (nucleocapsid antibodies were negative). PBMC cultures contained approximately 1.8 million cells per well, about 11 IU/ml IL-2 and around 9.4 ug/ml peptides. Trimming removed 1 base from V and 8 bases from J, with 9 bases in between. The length of the CDR3 is 13 residues. Germline V lookup: CDR1 SGHVS, CDR2 FQNEAQ. With respect to this clone: Antigen: not known.

The chain has TRBV7-8 and TRBJ2-1; weak D call: TRBD1 (5 bases). Sequenced material: CD4+ T cells from PBMCs cultured with SARS-CoV-2 spike peptides, taken before COVID-19 vaccination. This clonotype was sampled from a human donor who received a COVID-19 vaccine. For the CDR3, the DNA is TGTGCCAGCAGCTTAGGGGGCCGGGATGAGCAGTTCTTC. Amino acids: CASSLGGRDEQFF.